The next 16 T cell receptor beta chains were all read from a single sample in a study of T-cell memory formation after mild COVID-19. One entry per CDR3 protein results from TCRdb running MiXCR on the 5' RACE reads. Of roughly 400,000 distinct CDR3 sequences listed, about 15% are singletons. The source material was PBMCs or a T cell subset sorted from them (not recorded which). The receptor source for this set is a man between 18 and 35 years old who had mild COVID-19 (a few samples of this study predate the infection). Cell type and time point are not known.

This clonotype was observed a few times. This rearrangement joins TRBV20-1 to TRBJ1-5; D perhaps matches TRBD1 (6 bases). The CDR3 totals 17 residues. V gave up 4 bases and J gave up 0 bases, with 19 bases separating them. Germline CDR1 and CDR2: DFQATT and SNEGSKA (reference sequence). Here the CDR3 reads CSATQTRGAYSNQPQHF. CDR3 DNA: TGCAGTGCTACTCAAACCAGGGGAGCTTATAGCAATCAGCCCCAGCATTTT.

This clonotype was picked up a small number of times. The rearrangement links TRBV28 to TRBJ1-1; the D gene is possibly TRBD1 (6 bases). The germline V gene encodes CDR1 MDHEN and CDR2 SYDVKM. V was trimmed by 7 bases and J by 4 bases, leaving 13 bases between them. The CDR3 has 13 amino acids. The CDR3 region is CASIREGGTEAFF. CDR3 sequence (DNA): TGTGCCAGCATTCGCGAAGGGGGCACTGAAGCTTTCTTT.

This clonotype showed up just a few times. The chain couples TRBV3-1 to TRBJ2-2; tentative D call: TRBD2 (5 bases). Germline lookup yields CDR1 LGHDT and CDR2 YNNKEL (reference sequence). Trimming shortened V by 0 bases and J by 4 bases, and 9 bases separated the two germline ends. The CDR3 has 15 amino acids. For the CDR3, the DNA is TGTGCCAGCAGCCAAGATTTGGCGGGCACCGGGGAGCTGTTTTTT. Protein: CASSQDLAGTGELFF.

This sequence joins TRBV27 and TRBJ1-2; D possibly corresponds to TRBD1 (5 bases). This CDR3 has 14 amino acids. Germline-derived CDR1 and CDR2 are MNHEY and SMNVEV (reference sequence). V lost 6 bases, J lost 7 bases, and 18 bases lay in between. Here the CDR3 DNA reads TGTGCCAGCAGCTCTCGCCCAGGGACTCTTGGCTACACCTTC. Its translation: CASSSRPGTLGYTF.

This clonotype has just a few counts. The chain is built from TRBV4-1 and TRBJ2-2; the D gene is possibly TRBD1 (5 bases). This CDR3 is 12 amino acids long. Per germline, CDR1 MGHRA and CDR2 YSYEKL. Trimming took off 8 bases at V and 4 bases at J, with 8 bases between the two ends. The CDR3 here is CASDQGTGELFF. The CDR3, as DNA: TGCGCCAGCGATCAGGGCACCGGGGAGCTGTTTTTT.

This sequence joins TRBV7-9 and TRBJ1-5, with D hard to call. Deletions cut 9 bases from V and 4 bases from J, with 13 bases between. From germline, CDR1 is SEHNR and CDR2 FQNEAQ (reference sequence). The length of the CDR3 is 13 residues. Here the CDR3 DNA reads TGTGCCAGTAGCAGGTTTGGGAATCAGCCCCAGCATTTT. It encodes CASSRFGNQPQHF.

The V call is TRBV20-1, the J call TRBJ1-5; D not resolved. V lost 4 bases, J lost 5 bases, and 12 bases lay in between. CDR1 and CDR2 (germline): DFQATT, SNEGSKA (reference sequence). This CDR3 is built from 13 residues. This CDR3 reads CSAIYGGDQPQHF. The CDR3 coding sequence is TGCAGTGCTATATATGGCGGCGATCAGCCCCAGCATTTT.

This clonotype showed up many times. This rearrangement joins TRBV7-2 to TRBJ1-2; D ambiguous. Looked up from germline, CDR1 is SGHTA and CDR2 is FQGNSA. CDR3 length: 13 amino acids. The V gene lost 5 bases and the J gene lost 6 bases, with 13 bases spanning the gap. The CDR3 here is CASSPTPQDGYTF. In DNA, the CDR3 is TGTGCCAGCAGCCCTACCCCCCAGGATGGCTACACCTTC.

V usage is TRBV24-1 and J usage is TRBJ2-5, with no clear D. The CDR3 spans 12 residues. V was shortened by 5 bases and J by 5 bases, with 8 bases between the two germline ends. The germline gives CDR1 KGHDR, CDR2 SFDVKD. The CDR3 nucleotides are TGTGCCACCAGTGTCCTAGGGGAGACCCAGTACTTC. It is translated as CATSVLGETQYF.

In this sample, this clonotype turned up many times. This sequence joins TRBV7-2 and TRBJ2-5; weak D call: TRBD1 (5 bases). Looked up from germline, CDR1 is SGHTA and CDR2 is FQGNSA. The CDR3 contains 15 residues. The V gene lost 5 bases and the J gene lost 1 base, with 14 bases spanning the gap. As DNA, the CDR3 is TGTGCCAGCAGCCGCACCCGACAGACCCAAGAGACCCAGTACTTC. Amino acid sequence: CASSRTRQTQETQYF.

The rearrangement uses TRBV5-5 and TRBJ2-3; a weak D match, TRBD1 (6 bases). Trimming shortened V by 3 bases and J by 1 base, and 15 bases separated the two germline ends. Per the germline V gene, CDR1 is SGHKS and CDR2 is YYEKEE (reference sequence). CDR3 length equals 16 residues. The DNA for the CDR3 is TGTGCCAGCAGCTCTGTGGGGCCAGGGGGCACAGATACGCAGTATTTT. It yields the protein CASSSVGPGGTDTQYF.

The rearrangement uses TRBV4-1 and TRBJ1-5; the D is unclear. V was shortened by 0 bases and J by 1 base, with 16 bases between the two germline ends. The germline V gene encodes CDR1 MGHRA and CDR2 YSYEKL. The length of the CDR3 is 18 residues. The CDR3 nucleotides read TGCGCCAGCAGCCAAGATGGCTCAGGAGGCTGGAGCAATCAGCCCCAGCATTTT. Its translation is CASSQDGSGGWSNQPQHF.

The chain recombines TRBV25-1 with TRBJ1-1; D not resolved. CDR1 MGHDK and CDR2 SYGVNS come from the germline V gene. V was cut by 3 bases and J by 5 bases, with 13 bases left in between. This CDR3 contains 14 residues. CDR3 nucleotide sequence: TGTGCCAGCAGTGAGGCAGGCGTTATGACTGAAGCTTTCTTT. It translates to CASSEAGVMTEAFF. The full variable domain, rest sourced from reference TRBV25-1 and TRBJ1-1, is EADIYQTPRYLVIGTGKKITLECSQTMGHDKMYWYQQDPGMELHLIHYSYGVNSTEKGDLSSESTVSRIRTEHFPLTLESARPSHTSQYLCASSEAGVMTEAFFGQGTRLTVV.

This clonotype was detected ten times or more. The chain is built from TRBV10-3 and TRBJ2-2; unclear D gene. Germline V gives CDR1 ENHRY, CDR2 SYGVKD. The V end lost 0 bases, the J end lost 2 bases, and 4 bases lay between the germline ends. There are 14 residues in the CDR3. CDR3 amino acids: CAISESSNTGELFF. CDR3 coding DNA: TGTGCCATCAGTGAGTCGAGCAACACCGGGGAGCTGTTTTTT.

This clonotype was seen only a few times. The CDR3 DNA reads TGTGCCAGCACCATGAGTCCGGGGCTAAGTGAAAAACTGTTTTTT. Translated: CASTMSPGLSEKLFF. This chain connects TRBV2 to TRBJ1-4, with a weak D call TRBD1 (5 bases). Trimming left V 7 bases short and J 7 bases short, with 19 bases between. This CDR3 has 15 residues. Germline lookup yields CDR1 SNHLY and CDR2 FYNNEI.

In this sample, this clonotype turned up many times. The chain carries TRBV5-1 and TRBJ1-1, with a possible D match to TRBD1 (5 bases). Deletions cut 6 bases from V and 5 bases from J, with 17 bases between. The germline V gene has CDR1 SGHRS and CDR2 YFSETQ. This CDR3 has 14 residues. CDR3 region: CASTLDGGRTEAFF. The CDR3 DNA reads TGCGCCAGCACTCTGGACGGGGGTAGGACTGAAGCTTTCTTT. The full variable domain, in which reference TRBV5-1 and TRBJ1-1 provide the parts outside the CDR3, is KAGVTQTPRYLIKTRGQQVTLSCSPISGHRSVSWYQQTPGQGLQFLFEYFSETQRNKGNFPGRFSGRQFSNSRSEMNVSTLELGDSALYLCASTLDGGRTEAFFGQGTRLTVV.